The subject of this entry is one TCR beta chain. Its antigen is as yet unknown. Unique molecular identifiers were built into the TCR beta cDNA libraries. TCRdb independently ran MiXCR on the PCR reads; one entry per CDR3 protein. The sample holds around 400,000 distinct CDR3 sequences; roughly 40% are singletons and the top ten take approximately 7.1%. This sample is drawn from a study of post-analysis software for immune sequencing data. Study overall: The study covered relapsing-remitting, secondary progressive and progressive-relapsing courses of multiple sclerosis. Study-level findings and limits: Multiple sclerosis patients had significantly lower normalized Chao1 diversity than controls. By F measure, strong co-clustering occurred among samples prepared in the same batch. TRBV5-6, TRBV5-1 and TRBV20-1 were among five TRBV segments more frequent in patients than controls.

The CDR3 runs 15 residues. The germline V and J ends were trimmed by 0 bases and 5 bases, with 8 bases remaining between them. CDR1 and CDR2 from the germline V gene are MNHEY and SVGAGI. Sequences were obtained from blood. The chain joins TRBV6-5 to TRBJ2-6, with D hard to call. The clonotype originates from a girl between 2 and 10 years old with multiple sclerosis. CDR3 residues: CASSYSRSRANVLTF. The DNA for the CDR3 is TGTGCCAGCAGTTACTCGAGATCTAGGGCCAACGTCCTGACTTTC.